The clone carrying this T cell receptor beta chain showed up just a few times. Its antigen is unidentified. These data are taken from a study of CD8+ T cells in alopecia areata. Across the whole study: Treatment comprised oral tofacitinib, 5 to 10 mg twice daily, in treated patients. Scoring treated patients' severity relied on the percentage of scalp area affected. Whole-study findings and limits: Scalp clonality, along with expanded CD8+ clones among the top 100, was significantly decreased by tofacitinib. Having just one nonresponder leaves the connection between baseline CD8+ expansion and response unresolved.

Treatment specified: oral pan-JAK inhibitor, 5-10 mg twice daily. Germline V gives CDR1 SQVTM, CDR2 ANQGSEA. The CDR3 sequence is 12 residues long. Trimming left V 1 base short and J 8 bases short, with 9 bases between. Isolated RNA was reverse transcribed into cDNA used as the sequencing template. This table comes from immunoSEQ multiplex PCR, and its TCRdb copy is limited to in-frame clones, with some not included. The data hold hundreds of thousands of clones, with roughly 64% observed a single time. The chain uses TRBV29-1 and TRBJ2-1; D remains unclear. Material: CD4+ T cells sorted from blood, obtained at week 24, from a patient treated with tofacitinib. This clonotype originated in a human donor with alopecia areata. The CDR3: CSVEAGLHEQFF. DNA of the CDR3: TGCAGCGTTGAAGCTGGGTTACATGAGCAGTTCTTC.